The 5 T cell receptor delta chains presented below share a single source sample, sequenced in a study of γδ T cells in repeated Plasmodium falciparum infection. TCRdb reanalysed the multiplex PCR reads with CATT. The sample carries 45,000 to 60,000 delta-chain clones, approximately 1.8% recorded once. Bulk repertoires came from Vgamma9/Vdelta2+ or Vdelta2-negative gammadelta T cells flow-sorted from PBMC. The sample consisted of gamma-delta T cells from blood. Receptors originate from a pool of human donors (malaria-infected and uninfected, not separated).

At least ten counts were recorded for this clone. The TCRdb protein, from a much larger clone, departs from this DNA's translation at residue 6, likely by read error; the protein shown derives from the DNA. As DNA, the CDR3 is TGTGCCTGTGACACCGCTGGTGGGGGATACGGGGAACCGTACACCGATAAACTCATCTTT. Residues: CACDTAGGGYGEPYTDKLIF. This chain connects TRDV2 to TRDJ1; 11 bases are a match to TRDD3. The J gene, missing from TCRdb, was assigned here through DNA to germline matching. This CDR3 spans 20 amino acids. J gave up 0 bases and V 0 bases, and 14 bases lay outside the gene matches. Per germline, CDR1 GEAIGNYY and CDR2 EKD.

This clone showed up just a few times. The mismatch at residue 15 between this DNA's translation and the TCRdb protein of a much larger clone likely reflects a read error; the protein shown is translated from the DNA. For the V gene the call is TRDV2; the J gene has no call; TRDD3, as called in the table, went unchecked against the DNA. The CDR3 has 17 residues. Germline V gene lookup returns CDR1 GEAIGNYY and CDR2 EKD. Here the CDR3 reads CAPRDGDLISYTDKPIF. The CDR3 nucleotides are TGTGCCCCTCGGGATGGGGACCTAATATCGTACACCGATAAACCCATCTTT.

This clone was recorded many times. A far larger clone is off by one base, so a read error is likely. This sample also contains other DNA sequences that code for the same CDR3. The chain joins TRDV2 to TRDJ1, with 9 nucleotides matching TRDD3. The CDR3 runs to 18 residues. Germline values: CDR1 GEAIGNYY, CDR2 EKD. CDR3 in amino acids: CACDTVGVLGDGTDKLIF. CDR3 in DNA: TGTGCCTGTGACACCGTGGGAGTGCTGGGGGATGGGACCGACAAACTCATCTTT.

This clone was recorded a few times. A far more abundant clone sits one base away, making this likely a read error. Distinct nucleotide sequences in the sample also encode this CDR3. This chain connects TRAV38-2/DV8 to TRDJ1; 13 bases map to TRDD3. No J gene was available from TCRdb, and it was assigned here by a germline match of the DNA. Germline V lookup: CDR1 TSESDYY, CDR2 QEAYKQQN. This CDR3 region has 20 residues. CDR3 loop: CAYRNKPAYWGIRGAGKLIF. The CDR3 DNA follows: TGTGCCTATAGGAACAAACCTGCGTACTGGGGGATACGGGGCGCCGGTAAACTCATCTTT.

Points on this clone: The protein given by TCRdb reflects a much larger clone and differs at residue 6 from this DNA's translation, likely from a read error; the protein shown is the DNA's translation. This chain connects TRDV3 to TRDJ1; D gene unclear. The J gene comes from matching the DNA to germline here; TCRdb lacks it. This CDR3 has 13 amino acids. Germline CDR1 is TVYSNPD and CDR2 is GDNSRS (reference sequence). The V end lost 3 bases, the J end lost 0 bases, and 11 bases lay between the germline ends. DNA for the CDR3: TGTGCCTTCCCATACTTGGACACCGATAAACTCATCTTT. Its translation: CAFPYLDTDKLIF. Supplemented by reference TRDV3 and TRDJ1, the full variable domain reads CDKVTQSSPDQTVASGSEVVLLCTYDTVYSNPDLFWYRIRPDYSFQFVFYGDNSRSEGADFTQGRFSVKHILTQKAFHLVISPVRTEDSATYYCAFPYLDTDKLIFGKGTRVTVEP.